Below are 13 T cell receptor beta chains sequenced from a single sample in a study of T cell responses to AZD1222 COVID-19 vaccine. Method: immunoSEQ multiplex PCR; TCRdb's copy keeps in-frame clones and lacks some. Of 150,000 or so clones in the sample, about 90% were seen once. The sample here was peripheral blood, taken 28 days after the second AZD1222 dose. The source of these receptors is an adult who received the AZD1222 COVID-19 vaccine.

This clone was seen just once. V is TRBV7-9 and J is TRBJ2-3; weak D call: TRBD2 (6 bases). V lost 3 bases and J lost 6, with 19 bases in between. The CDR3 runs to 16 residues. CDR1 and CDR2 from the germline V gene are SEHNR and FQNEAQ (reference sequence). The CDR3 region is CASSFRDSNGLDTQYF. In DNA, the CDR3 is TGTGCCAGCAGCTTCCGGGACTCCAATGGCTTGGATACGCAGTATTTT.

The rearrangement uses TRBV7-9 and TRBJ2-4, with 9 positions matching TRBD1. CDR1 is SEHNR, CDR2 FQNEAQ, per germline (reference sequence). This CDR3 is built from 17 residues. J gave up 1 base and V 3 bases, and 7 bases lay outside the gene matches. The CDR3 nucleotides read TGTGCCAGCAGCTTGACGGGACAGGGCTATGCCAAAAACATTCAGTACTTC. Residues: CASSLTGQGYAKNIQYF.

The CDR3 DNA reads as TGTGCCAGCAGTCAGACTAGCGGCGCTCGTGATGAGCAGTTCTTC. This sequence encodes CASSQTSGARDEQFF. This chain connects TRBV6-6 to TRBJ2-1; 9 bases are a match to TRBD2. This CDR3 comprises 15 residues. Per the germline V gene, CDR1 is MNHNY and CDR2 is SVGAGI (reference sequence). J gave up 8 bases and V 5 bases, and 10 bases lay outside the gene matches.

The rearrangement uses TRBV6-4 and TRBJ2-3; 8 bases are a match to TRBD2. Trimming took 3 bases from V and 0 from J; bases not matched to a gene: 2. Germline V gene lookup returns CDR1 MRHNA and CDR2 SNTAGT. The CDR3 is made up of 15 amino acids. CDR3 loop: CASSELADSTDTQYF. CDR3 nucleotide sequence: TGTGCCAGCAGTGAACTAGCGGATAGCACAGATACGCAGTATTTT.

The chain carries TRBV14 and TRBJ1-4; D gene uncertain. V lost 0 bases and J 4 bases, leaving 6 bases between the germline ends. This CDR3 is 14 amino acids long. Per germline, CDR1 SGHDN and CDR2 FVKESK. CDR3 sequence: CASSQESLNEKLFF. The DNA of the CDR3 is TGTGCCAGCAGCCAAGAAAGCCTTAATGAAAAACTGTTTTTT.

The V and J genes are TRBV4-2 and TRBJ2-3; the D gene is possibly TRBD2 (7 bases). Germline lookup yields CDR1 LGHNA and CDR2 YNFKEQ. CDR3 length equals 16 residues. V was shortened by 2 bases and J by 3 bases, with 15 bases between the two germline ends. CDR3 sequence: CASSQMQGGGTDTQYF. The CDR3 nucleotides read TGTGCCAGCAGCCAAATGCAGGGAGGGGGGACAGATACGCAGTATTTT.

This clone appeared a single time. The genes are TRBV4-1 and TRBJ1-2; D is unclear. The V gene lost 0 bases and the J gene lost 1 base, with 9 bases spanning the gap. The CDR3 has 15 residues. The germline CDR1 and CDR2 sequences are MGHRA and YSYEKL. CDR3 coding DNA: TGCGCCAGCAGCCAAGATGCCGGATATAACTATGGCTACACCTTC. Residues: CASSQDAGYNYGYTF.

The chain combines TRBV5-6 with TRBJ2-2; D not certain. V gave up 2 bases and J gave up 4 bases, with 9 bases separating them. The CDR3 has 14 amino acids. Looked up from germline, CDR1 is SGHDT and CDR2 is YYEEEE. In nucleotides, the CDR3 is TGTGCCAGCAGCTTCCACTACCTCACCGGGGAGCTGTTTTTT. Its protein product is CASSFHYLTGELFF.

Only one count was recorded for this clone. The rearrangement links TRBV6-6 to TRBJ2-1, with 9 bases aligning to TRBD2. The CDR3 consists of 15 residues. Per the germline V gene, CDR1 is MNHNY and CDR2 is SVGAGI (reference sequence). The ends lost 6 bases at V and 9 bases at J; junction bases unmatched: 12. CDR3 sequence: CASRWDSGSFGEQFF. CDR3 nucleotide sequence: TGTGCCAGCAGATGGGATAGCGGGAGTTTCGGTGAGCAGTTCTTC.

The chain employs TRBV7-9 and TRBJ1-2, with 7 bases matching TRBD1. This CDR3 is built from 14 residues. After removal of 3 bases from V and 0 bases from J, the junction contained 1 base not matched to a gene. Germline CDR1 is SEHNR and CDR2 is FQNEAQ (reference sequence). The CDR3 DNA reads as TGTGCCAGCAGCTTGGGACAGTCTAACTATGGCTACACCTTC. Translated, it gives CASSLGQSNYGYTF.

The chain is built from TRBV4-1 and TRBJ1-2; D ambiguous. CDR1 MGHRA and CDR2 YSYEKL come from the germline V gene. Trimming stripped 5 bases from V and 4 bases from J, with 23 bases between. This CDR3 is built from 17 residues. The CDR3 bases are TGCGCCAGCAGCGCCCACGGGCAGGCACCAGGTGGCTATGGCTACACCTTC. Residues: CASSAHGQAPGGYGYTF.

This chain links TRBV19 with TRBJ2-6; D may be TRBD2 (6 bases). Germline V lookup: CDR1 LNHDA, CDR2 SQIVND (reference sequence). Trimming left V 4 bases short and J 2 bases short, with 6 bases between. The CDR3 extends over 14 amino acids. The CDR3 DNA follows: TGTGCCAGTAGTACGGGGGCTGGGGCCAACGTCCTGACTTTC. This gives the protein CASSTGAGANVLTF. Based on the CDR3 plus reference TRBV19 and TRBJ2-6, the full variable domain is DGGITQSPKYLFRKEGQNVTLSCEQNLNHDAMYWYRQDPGQGLRLIYYSQIVNDFQKGDIAEGYSVSREKKESFPLTVTSAQKNPTAFYLCASSTGAGANVLTFGAGSRLTVL.

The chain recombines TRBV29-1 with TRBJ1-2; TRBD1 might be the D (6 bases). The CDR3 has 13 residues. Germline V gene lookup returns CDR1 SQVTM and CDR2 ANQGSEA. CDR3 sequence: CSEGGGQNYGYTF. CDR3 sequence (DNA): TGCAGTGAGGGAGGGGGACAAAACTATGGCTACACCTTC.